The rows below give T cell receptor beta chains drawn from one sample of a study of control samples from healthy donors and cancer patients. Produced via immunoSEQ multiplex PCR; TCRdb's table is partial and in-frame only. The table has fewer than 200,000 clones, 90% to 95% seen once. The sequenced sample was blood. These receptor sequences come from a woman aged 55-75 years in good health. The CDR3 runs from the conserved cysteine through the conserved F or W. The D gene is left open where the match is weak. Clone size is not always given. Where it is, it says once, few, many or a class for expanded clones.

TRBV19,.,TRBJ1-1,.,CASSIANRASTEAFF,TGTGCCAGTAGTATAGCAAACAGGGCCTCGACGGAAGCTTTCTTT
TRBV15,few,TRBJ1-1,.,CATSRDSAGQAFF,TGTGCCACCAGCAGAGATTCGGCAGGGCAAGCTTTCTTT
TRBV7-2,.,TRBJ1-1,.,CASSTFPPGENTEAFF,TGTGCCAGCAGCACCTTCCCCCCAGGGGAGAACACTGAAGCTTTCTTT
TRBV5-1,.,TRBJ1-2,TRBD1,CASSSNGQGGGYTF,TGCGCCAGCAGCTCCAACGGACAGGGAGGAGGCTACACCTTC
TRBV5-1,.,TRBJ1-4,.,CASSSLGPSRGEKLFF,TGCGCCAGCAGCTCACTGGGCCCTTCAAGAGGGGAAAAACTGTTTTTT
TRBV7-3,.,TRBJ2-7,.,CASRKGAGDEQYF,TGTGCCAGCAGAAAAGGGGCAGGGGACGAGCAGTACTTC
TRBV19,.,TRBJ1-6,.,CGSSIIGLNSPLHF,TGTGGCAGTAGTATTATAGGGTTAAATTCACCCCTCCACTTT
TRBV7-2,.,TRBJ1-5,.,CASSLQGSNQPQHF,TGTGCCAGCAGCTTACAGGGTAGTAATCAGCCCCAGCATTTT
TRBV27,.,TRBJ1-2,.,CASSGSGPYGYTF,TGTGCCAGCAGCGGATCGGGACCATATGGCTACACCTTC
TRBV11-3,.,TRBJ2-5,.,CASSSRATGTETQYF,TGTGCCAGCAGCTCTCGAGCAACAGGGACAGAGACCCAGTACTTC
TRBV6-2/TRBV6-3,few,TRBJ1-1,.,CASSYSIQGEAFF,TGTGCCAGCAGTTACTCGATCCAGGGAGAAGCTTTCTTT
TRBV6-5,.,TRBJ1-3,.,CATRTGSSGNTIYF,TGTGCCACCCGAACAGGGAGCTCTGGAAACACCATATATTTT
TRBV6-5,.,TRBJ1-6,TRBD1,CASSLTGEDTPLHF,TGTGCCAGCAGTCTGACAGGGGAAGATACACCCCTCCACTTT
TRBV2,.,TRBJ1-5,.,CASSEDGAPGHSNQPQHF,TGTGCCAGCAGTGAAGATGGGGCGCCAGGACATAGCAATCAGCCCCAGCATTTT
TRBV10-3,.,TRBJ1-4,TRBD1,CAIRDRLLGKLFF,TGTGCCATCAGGGACAGGCTTCTCGGAAAACTGTTTTTT
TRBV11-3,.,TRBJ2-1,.,CASSPARGYNEQFF,TGTGCCAGCAGCCCTGCCAGGGGCTACAATGAGCAGTTCTTC
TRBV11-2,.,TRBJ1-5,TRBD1,CASSPGTGGNQPQHF,TGTGCCAGCAGCCCCGGGACAGGGGGTAATCAGCCCCAGCATTTT
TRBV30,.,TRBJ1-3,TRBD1,CAWSVRGQIVSGNTIYF,TGTGCCTGGAGTGTACGGGGACAGATAGTCTCTGGAAACACCATATATTTT
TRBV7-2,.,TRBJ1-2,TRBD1,CASSLAGQVYGYTF,TGTGCCAGCAGCTTAGCGGGACAGGTCTATGGCTACACCTTC
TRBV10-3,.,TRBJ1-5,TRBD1,CAISTGEDQPQHF,TGTGCCATCTCGACAGGGGAGGATCAGCCCCAGCATTTT
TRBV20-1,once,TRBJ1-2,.,CSSGVANGYTF,TGCAGCTCAGGGGTCGCGAATGGCTACACCTTC
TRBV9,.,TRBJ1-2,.,CASSLDSAYGYTF,TGTGCCAGCAGCTTAGACAGCGCCTATGGCTACACCTTC
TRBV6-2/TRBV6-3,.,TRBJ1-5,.,CASSYLGSNQPQHF,TGTGCCAGCAGTTACTTGGGGAGCAATCAGCCCCAGCATTTT
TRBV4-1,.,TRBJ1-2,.,CASSPLGQNYGYTF,TGCGCCAGCAGCCCTTTAGGACAGAACTATGGCTACACCTTC
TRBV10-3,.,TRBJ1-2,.,CAITRDTDYGYTF,TGTGCCATCACCAGGGACACGGACTATGGCTACACCTTC
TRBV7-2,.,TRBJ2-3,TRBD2,CASSWSGGDTDTQYF,TGTGCCAGCAGCTGGAGCGGGGGCGACACAGATACGCAGTATTTT
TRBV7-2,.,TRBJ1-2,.,CASSLYQGYGYTF,TGTGCCAGCAGCTTATACCAGGGCTATGGCTACACCTTC
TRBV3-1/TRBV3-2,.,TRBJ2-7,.,CASSQAGLVQYF,TGTGCCAGCAGCCAGGCAGGCCTGGTGCAGTACTTC
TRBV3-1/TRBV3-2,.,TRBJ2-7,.,CASSQEAGQEQYF,TGTGCCAGCAGCCAAGAGGCGGGGCAAGAGCAGTACTTC
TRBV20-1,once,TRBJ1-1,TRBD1,CSNQGGTEAFF,TGCAGTAACCAGGGGGGCACTGAAGCTTTCTTT
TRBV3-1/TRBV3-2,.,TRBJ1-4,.,CASSPGDLDEKLFF,TGTGCCAGCAGCCCGGGTGACCTGGATGAAAAACTGTTTTTT
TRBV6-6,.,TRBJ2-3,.,CASSSVQGNTDTQYF,TGTGCCAGCAGTTCGGTCCAGGGAAACACAGATACGCAGTATTTT
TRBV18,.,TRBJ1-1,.,CASSPITDTEAFF,TGTGCCAGCTCACCAATCACAGACACTGAAGCTTTCTTT
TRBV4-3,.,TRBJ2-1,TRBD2,CASSPRLAGEYNEQFF,TGCGCCAGCAGCCCTCGGCTAGCGGGGGAATACAATGAGCAGTTCTTC
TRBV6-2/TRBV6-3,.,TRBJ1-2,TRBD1,CASSPTGGRSYTF,TGTGCCAGCAGTCCAACAGGGGGAAGGAGCTACACCTTC
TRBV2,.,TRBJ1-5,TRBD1,CASGDREYQPQHF,TGTGCCAGCGGGGACAGGGAGTATCAGCCCCAGCATTTT
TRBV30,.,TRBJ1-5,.,CACSMSVSNQPQHF,TGTGCCTGTTCGATGTCGGTGAGCAATCAGCCCCAGCATTTT
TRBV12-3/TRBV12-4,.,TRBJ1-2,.,CASKKVQGGYTF,TGTGCCAGCAAAAAGGTACAGGGTGGCTACACCTTC
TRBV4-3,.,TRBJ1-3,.,CASSQESYQARSGNTIYF,TGCGCCAGCAGCCAAGAATCTTATCAGGCCCGCTCTGGAAACACCATATATTTT
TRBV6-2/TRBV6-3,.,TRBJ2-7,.,CASSLGGSLYYEQYF,TGTGCCAGCAGTTTGGGCGGTTCCTTATACTACGAGCAGTACTTC
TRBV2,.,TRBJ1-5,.,CASSEVWGLTPQHF,TGTGCCAGCAGTGAAGTCTGGGGGCTTACGCCCCAGCATTTT
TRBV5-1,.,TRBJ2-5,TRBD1,CASGSGTVQETQYF,TGCGCCAGCGGATCCGGGACAGTCCAAGAGACCCAGTACTTC
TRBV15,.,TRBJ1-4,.,CATSEPDRGGEKLFF,TGTGCCACCAGCGAACCGGACAGAGGGGGTGAAAAACTGTTTTTT
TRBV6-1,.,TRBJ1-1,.,CASSDRGQYTEAFF,TGTGCCAGCAGTGACAGGGGTCAATACACTGAAGCTTTCTTT
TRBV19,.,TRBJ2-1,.,CASSIDHRGINEQFF,TGTGCCAGTAGTATAGATCATAGGGGGATCAATGAGCAGTTCTTC
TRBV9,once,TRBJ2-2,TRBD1,CASSPGTGGTGELFF,TGTGCCAGCAGCCCCGGGACAGGGGGTACCGGGGAGCTGTTTTTT
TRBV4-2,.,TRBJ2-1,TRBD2,CASSPSGGSGGDYNEQFF,TGTGCCAGCAGCCCCTCCGGGGGTAGCGGGGGGGACTACAATGAGCAGTTCTTC
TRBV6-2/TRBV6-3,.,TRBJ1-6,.,CASSVLGEIRSPLHF,TGTGCCAGCAGTGTTCTAGGGGAGATACGTTCACCCCTCCACTTT
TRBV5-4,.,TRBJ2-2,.,CASSLGGRAPGELFF,TGTGCCAGCAGCTTGGGAGGCAGGGCACCCGGGGAGCTGTTTTTT
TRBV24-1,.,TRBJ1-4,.,CATSEEGRELEKLFF,TGTGCCACCAGTGAGGAAGGCAGGGAACTTGAAAAACTGTTTTTT
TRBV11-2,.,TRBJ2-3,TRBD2,CASSVTRTSLSTQYF,TGTGCCAGCAGCGTAACGAGGACTAGCCTAAGTACGCAGTATTTT
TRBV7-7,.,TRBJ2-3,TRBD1,CASSLVQGSTDTQYF,TGTGCCAGCAGCTTAGTACAGGGGAGCACAGATACGCAGTATTTT
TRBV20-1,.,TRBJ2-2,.,CSASQQGVGTGELFF,TGCAGTGCTAGTCAACAGGGAGTGGGGACCGGGGAGCTGTTTTTT
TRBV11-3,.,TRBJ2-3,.,CASSLGGELTDTQYF,TGTGCCAGCAGCTTAGGAGGGGAACTCACAGATACGCAGTATTTT
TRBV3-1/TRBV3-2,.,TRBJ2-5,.,CASSQGHQETQYF,TGTGCCAGCAGCCAAGGCCACCAAGAGACCCAGTACTTC